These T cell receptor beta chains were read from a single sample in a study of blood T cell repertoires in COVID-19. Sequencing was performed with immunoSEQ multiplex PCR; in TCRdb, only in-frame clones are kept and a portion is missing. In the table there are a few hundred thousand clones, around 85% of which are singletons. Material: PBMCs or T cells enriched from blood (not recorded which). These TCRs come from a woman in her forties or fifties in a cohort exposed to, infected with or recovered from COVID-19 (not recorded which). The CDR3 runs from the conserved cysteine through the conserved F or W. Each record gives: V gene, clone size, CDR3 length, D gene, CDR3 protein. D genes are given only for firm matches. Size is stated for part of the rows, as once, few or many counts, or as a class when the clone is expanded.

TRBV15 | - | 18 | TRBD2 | CATSRDFRSGGSTDTQYF
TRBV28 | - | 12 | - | CASSLNGVEQYF
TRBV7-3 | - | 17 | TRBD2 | CASSLKKRGGLPDTQYF
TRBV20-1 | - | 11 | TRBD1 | CSANRGYGYTF
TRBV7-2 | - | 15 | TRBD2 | CASSQAAGGAYEQYF
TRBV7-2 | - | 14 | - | CASRMEWTGDTQYF
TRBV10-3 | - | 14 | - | CAASRGSGANVLTF
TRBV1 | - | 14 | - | CTSSPARRGGTQYF
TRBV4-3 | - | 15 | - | CASSQDRGRNEKLFF
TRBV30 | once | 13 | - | CAWSRESHQPQHF
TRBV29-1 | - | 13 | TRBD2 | CSVVTSGGETQYF
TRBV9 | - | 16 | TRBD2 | CASSVASGVVADTQYF
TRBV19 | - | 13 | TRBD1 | CASSGRQGTEAFF
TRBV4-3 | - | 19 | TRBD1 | CASSPYLGTGHRGDYGYTF
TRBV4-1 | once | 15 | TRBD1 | CASSSTGSSGNTIYF
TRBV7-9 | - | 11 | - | CASSLTQGLIF
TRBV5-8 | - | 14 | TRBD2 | CASSPGRGRDTQYF
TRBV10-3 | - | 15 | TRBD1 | CAISEHDRVQETQYF
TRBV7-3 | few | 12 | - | CASSLTGSEQFF
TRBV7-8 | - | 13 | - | CASSLAGRYEQYF
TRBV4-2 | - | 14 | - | CASSQGGEPHEQYF
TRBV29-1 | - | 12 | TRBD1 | CSVEGTGHGYTF
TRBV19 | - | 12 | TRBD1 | CASRDRGRGYTF
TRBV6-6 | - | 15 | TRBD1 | CASSSRQGAHYEQYF
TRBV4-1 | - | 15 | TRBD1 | CASSLNSGTVQPQHF
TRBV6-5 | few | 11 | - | CASSTPQEAFF
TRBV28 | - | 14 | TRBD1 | CASSGIDRGTEAFF
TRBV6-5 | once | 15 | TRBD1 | CASRTEGQGSYEQYF
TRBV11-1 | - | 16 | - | CASKEDQRLMNTEAFF
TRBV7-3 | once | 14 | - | CASSPGQVGYGYTF
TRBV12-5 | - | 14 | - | CASTALSSYNEQFF
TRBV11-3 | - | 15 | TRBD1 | CASSQGQGSTDTQYF
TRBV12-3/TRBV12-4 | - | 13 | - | CATAGTSNEKLFF
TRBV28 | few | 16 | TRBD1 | CASSFTRYRGVYEQYF
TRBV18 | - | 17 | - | CASSPPQGDSFADTQYF
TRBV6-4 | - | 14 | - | CASSDSTGWGEQFF
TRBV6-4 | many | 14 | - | CASSARVENSPLHF
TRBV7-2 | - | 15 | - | CASSLPYSGGHGYTF
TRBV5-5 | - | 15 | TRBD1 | CASSRTGVSNQPQHF
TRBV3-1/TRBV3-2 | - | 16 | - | CASSQVLDTGYYGYTF
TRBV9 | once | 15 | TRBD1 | CASSVGTDRGETQYF
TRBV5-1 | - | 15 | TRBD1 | CASTTGQGGGNTIYF
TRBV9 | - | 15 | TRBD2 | CASSVSSGNTGELFF
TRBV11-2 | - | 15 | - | CASSLTAGIHAGAFF
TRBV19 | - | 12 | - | CASREGRGGYTF
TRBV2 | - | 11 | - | CASSVGGAAFF
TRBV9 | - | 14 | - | CASSVLEGGEKLFF
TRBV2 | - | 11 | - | CASSEGFGQYF
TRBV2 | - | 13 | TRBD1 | CASSNQGDGGAFF
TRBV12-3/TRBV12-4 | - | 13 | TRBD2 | CATSRLAVETQYF
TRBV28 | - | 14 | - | CATRGEARGTEAFF